This entry lists 7 T cell receptor beta chains sequenced from one sample in a study of cytomegalovirus exposure and HLA in healthy donors. The PCR used 60 Vbeta and 13 Jbeta primers. Here immunoSEQ multiplex PCR was the method, and the copy in TCRdb shows in-frame clones only, minus some. The sample shows around 100,000 clones, about 70% of them seen only once. The specimen was PBMCs. These receptors were obtained from a man in his forties or fifties in good health and CMV-seropositive.

The V and J genes are TRBV6-1 and TRBJ1-5; TRBD1 agrees at 8 bases. Germline V gives CDR1 MNHNS, CDR2 SASEGT. The length of the CDR3 is 14 residues. With 8 bases clipped from V and 6 bases from J, the junction kept 9 bases outside the gene matches. Here the CDR3 DNA reads TGTGCCAGCCGGTACAGGGGGTTGGGTCAGCCCCAGCATTTT. Translating gives CASRYRGLGQPQHF.

The chain employs TRBV7-9 and TRBJ1-4; 9 nucleotides match TRBD1. V was pared by 1 base and J by 8 bases, with 2 bases of the junction left unmatched. Germline V CDR1 and CDR2: SEHNR, FQNEAQ (reference sequence). CDR3 size: 14 residues. CDR3 protein: CASSLGQGEEKLFF. The CDR3 DNA sequence: TGTGCCAGCAGCTTAGGACAGGGGGAGGAAAAACTGTTTTTT.

The chain recombines TRBV7-9 with TRBJ1-1, with a possible D match to TRBD1 (5 bases). The V end lost 2 bases, the J end lost 3 bases, and 13 bases lay between the germline ends. From germline, CDR1 is SEHNR and CDR2 FQNEAQ (reference sequence). The CDR3 consists of 15 residues. CDR3 DNA: TGTGCCAGCAGCTTAATGGCTATAGGGGACACTGAAGCTTTCTTT. Encoded protein: CASSLMAIGDTEAFF. The full variable domain, in which reference TRBV7-9 and TRBJ1-1 provide the parts outside the CDR3, is DTGVSQNPRHKITKRGQNVTFRCDPISEHNRLYWYRQTLGQGPEFLTYFQNEAQLEKSRLLSDRFSAERPKGSFSTLEIQRTEQGDSAMYLCASSLMAIGDTEAFFGQGTRLTVV.

This sequence joins TRBV7-6 and TRBJ2-5; D remains unclear. Germline lookup yields CDR1 SGHVS and CDR2 FNYEAQ. The CDR3 spans 12 residues. V was shortened by 4 bases and J by 0 bases, with 3 bases between the two germline ends. The CDR3 is CASSSYQETQYF. The CDR3, as DNA: TGTGCCAGCAGCTCTTACCAAGAGACCCAGTACTTC.

V gene TRBV5-8 combines with J gene TRBJ1-1; a possible D gene is TRBD1 (6 bases). Germline V gives CDR1 SGHTS, CDR2 YDEGEE. The CDR3 is made up of 14 amino acids. The germline V and J ends were trimmed by 3 bases and 8 bases, with 17 bases remaining between them. CDR3 sequence reads: CASSSPGRGGEAFF. For the CDR3, the DNA is TGTGCCAGCAGCTCTCCGGGTCGAGGGGGAGAAGCTTTCTTT.

The chain uses TRBV12-5 and TRBJ1-5, with 9 bases that match TRBD1. This CDR3 is 15 amino acids long. The ends lost 6 bases at V and 5 bases at J; junction bases unmatched: 8. Germline assignment: CDR1 LGHNT and CDR2 FRNRAP. CDR3 coding DNA: TGTGCTAGTGGCCCAACAGGGGGCGGCTATCAGCCCCAGCATTTT. It specifies CASGPTGGGYQPQHF. Supplemented by reference TRBV12-5 and TRBJ1-5, the full variable domain reads DARVTQTPRHKVTEMGQEVTMRCQPILGHNTVFWYRQTMMQGLELLAYFRNRAPLDDSGMPKDRFSAEMPDATLATLKIQPSEPRDSAVYFCASGPTGGGYQPQHFGDGTRLSIL.

This rearrangement joins TRBV18 to TRBJ1-1; TRBD1 might be the D (5 bases). The CDR3 is 12 amino acids. Trimming pared 3 bases from V and 7 bases from J, leaving 9 bases between. Germline CDR1 KGHSH, CDR2 LQKENI. The CDR3 loop reads CASSPLDSEAFF. CDR3 DNA: TGTGCCAGCTCACCCTTAGACAGTGAAGCTTTCTTT.